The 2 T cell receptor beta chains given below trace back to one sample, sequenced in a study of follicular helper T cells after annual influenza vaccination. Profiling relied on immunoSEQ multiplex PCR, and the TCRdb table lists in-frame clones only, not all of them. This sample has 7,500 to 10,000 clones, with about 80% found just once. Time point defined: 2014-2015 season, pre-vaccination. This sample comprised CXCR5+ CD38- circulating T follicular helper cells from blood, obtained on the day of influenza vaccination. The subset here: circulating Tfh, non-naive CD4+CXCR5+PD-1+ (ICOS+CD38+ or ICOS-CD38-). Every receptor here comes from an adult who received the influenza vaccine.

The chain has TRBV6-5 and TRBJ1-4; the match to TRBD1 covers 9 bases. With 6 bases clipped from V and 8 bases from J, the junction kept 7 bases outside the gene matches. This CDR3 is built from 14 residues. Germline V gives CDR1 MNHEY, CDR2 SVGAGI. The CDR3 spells CASRGTGTVEKLFF. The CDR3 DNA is TGTGCCAGCAGGGGGACAGGGACCGTAGAAAAACTGTTTTTT.

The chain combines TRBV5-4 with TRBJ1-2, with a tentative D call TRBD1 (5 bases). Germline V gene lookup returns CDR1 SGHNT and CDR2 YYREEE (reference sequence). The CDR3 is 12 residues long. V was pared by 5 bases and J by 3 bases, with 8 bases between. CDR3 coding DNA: TGTGCCAGCAGTTGGGGCGACTATGGCTACACCTTC. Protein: CASSWGDYGYTF.